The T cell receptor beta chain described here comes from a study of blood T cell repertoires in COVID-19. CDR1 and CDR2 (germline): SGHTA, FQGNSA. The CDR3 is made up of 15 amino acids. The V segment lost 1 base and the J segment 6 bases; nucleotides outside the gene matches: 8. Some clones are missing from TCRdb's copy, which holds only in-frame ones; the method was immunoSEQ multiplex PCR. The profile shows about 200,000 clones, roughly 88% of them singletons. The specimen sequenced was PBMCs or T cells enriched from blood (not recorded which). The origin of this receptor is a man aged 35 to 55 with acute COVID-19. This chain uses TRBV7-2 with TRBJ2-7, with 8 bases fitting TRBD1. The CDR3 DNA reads TGTGCCAGCAGCTTAGTTTCAGGGGGCTTGAGCGAGCAGTACTTC. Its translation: CASSLVSGGLSEQYF.